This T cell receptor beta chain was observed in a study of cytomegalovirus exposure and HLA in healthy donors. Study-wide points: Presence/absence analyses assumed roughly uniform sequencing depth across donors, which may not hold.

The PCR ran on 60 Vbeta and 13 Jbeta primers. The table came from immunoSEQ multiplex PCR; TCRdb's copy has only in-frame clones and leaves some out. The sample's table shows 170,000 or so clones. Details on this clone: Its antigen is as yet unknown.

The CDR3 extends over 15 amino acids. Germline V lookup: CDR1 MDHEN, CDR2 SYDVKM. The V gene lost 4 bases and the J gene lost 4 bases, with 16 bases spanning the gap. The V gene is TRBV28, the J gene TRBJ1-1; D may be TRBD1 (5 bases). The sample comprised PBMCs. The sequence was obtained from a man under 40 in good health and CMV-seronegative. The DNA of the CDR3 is TGTGCCAGCAGTTACCTAATCACGGGGGTCACTGAAGCTTTCTTT. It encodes CASSYLITGVTEAFF.